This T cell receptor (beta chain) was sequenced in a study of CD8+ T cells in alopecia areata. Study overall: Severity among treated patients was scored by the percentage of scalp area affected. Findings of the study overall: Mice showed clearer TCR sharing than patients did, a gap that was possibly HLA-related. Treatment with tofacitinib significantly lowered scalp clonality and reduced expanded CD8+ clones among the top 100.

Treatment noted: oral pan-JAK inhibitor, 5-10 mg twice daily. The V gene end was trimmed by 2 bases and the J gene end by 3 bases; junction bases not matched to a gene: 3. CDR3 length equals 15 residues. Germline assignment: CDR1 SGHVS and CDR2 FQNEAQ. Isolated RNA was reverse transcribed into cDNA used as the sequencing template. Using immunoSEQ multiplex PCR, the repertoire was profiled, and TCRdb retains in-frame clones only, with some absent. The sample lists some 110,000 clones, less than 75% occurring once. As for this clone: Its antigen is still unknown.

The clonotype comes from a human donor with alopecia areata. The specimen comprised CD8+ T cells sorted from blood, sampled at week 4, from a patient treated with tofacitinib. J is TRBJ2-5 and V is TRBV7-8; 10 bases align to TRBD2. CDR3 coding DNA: TGTGCCAGCAGCTTACTAGCGGGGGAGAAAGAGACCCAGTACTTC. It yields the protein CASSLLAGEKETQYF. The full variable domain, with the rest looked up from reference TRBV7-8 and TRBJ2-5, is GAGVSQSPRYKVAKRGQDVALRCDPISGHVSLFWYQQALGQGPEFLTYFQNEAQLDKSGLPSDRFFAERPEGSVSTLKIQRTQQEDSAVYLCASSLLAGEKETQYFGPGTRLLVL.